A selection of T cell receptor beta chains follows, all from one sample in a study of regulatory dendritic cells for organ transplantation. Their antigens remain unidentified. Assay: immunoSEQ multiplex PCR; the TCRdb copy retains only in-frame clones and omits some. The sample lists under 15,000 clones, roughly 69% occurring once. The sequenced material came from naive CD4+ T cells from blood cultured with regulatory dendritic cells. These TCRs come from a human donor in good health. The CDR3 runs from the conserved cysteine through the conserved F or W. The D gene is left open where the match is weak. Part of the rows lack a size; the others show once, few, many or a class for expanded clones.

V,J,size,D,DNA,CDR3
TRBV2,TRBJ2-7,few,TRBD1,TGTGCCAGCAAAAGGGACAGGGACTACGAGCAGTACTTC,CASKRDRDYEQYF
TRBV29-1,TRBJ1-1,NA,NA,TGCAGCGTTGTTAAGGGGCATATGAACACTGAAGCTTTCTTT,CSVVKGHMNTEAFF
TRBV5-1,TRBJ2-5,few,NA,TGCGCCAGCAGCTTCAACAGGCAAGAGACCCAGTACTTC,CASSFNRQETQYF
TRBV9,TRBJ2-5,NA,TRBD2,TGTGCCAGCAGCGCGGGACTAGCGGGGGGTGAAGAGACCCAGTACTTC,CASSAGLAGGEETQYF
TRBV9,TRBJ1-1,NA,NA,TGTGCCAGCAGCGTATCATCTGAAGCTTTCTTT,CASSVSSEAFF
TRBV9,TRBJ2-3,once,TRBD2,TGTGCCAGCAGCGCGACTAGCGGCCCCACAGATACGCAGTATTTT,CASSATSGPTDTQYF
TRBV6-5,TRBJ1-6,NA,NA,TGTGCCAGCAGTCCAGAGGGGGGGCAATCACCCCTCCACTTT,CASSPEGGQSPLHF
TRBV10-1,TRBJ1-5,few,TRBD1,TGCGCCAGCAGGGGACCGGGACAGGGAGGCAATCAGCCCCAGCATTTT,CASRGPGQGGNQPQHF
TRBV7-3,TRBJ2-2,NA,NA,TGTGCCAGCAGCTTGGGACACCAAAACACCGGGGAGCTGTTTTTT,CASSLGHQNTGELFF
TRBV5-1,TRBJ1-6,NA,NA,TGCGCCAGCAGCTTGGATGCGGTAAATTCACCCCTCCACTTT,CASSLDAVNSPLHF
TRBV7-2,TRBJ2-2,NA,NA,TGTGCCAGCAGCTCACACTCCCAGGGGAACACCGGGGAGCTGTTTTTT,CASSSHSQGNTGELFF
TRBV7-2,TRBJ2-2,NA,TRBD2,TGTGCCAGCAGGCGACTAGCGGGGGTCACCGGGGAGCTGTTTTTT,CASRRLAGVTGELFF
TRBV6-1,TRBJ2-2,once,NA,TGTGCCAGCAGTGAGGGGGCCGGGACAACTTACACCGGGGAGCTGTTTTTT,CASSEGAGTTYTGELFF
TRBV5-6,TRBJ2-1,NA,TRBD2,TGTGCCAGCAGCTCGGGACTACGAGAGCAGTTCTTC,CASSSGLREQFF
TRBV9,TRBJ2-5,NA,TRBD1,TGTGCCAGCAGCACCCCATTCGGGACAGGGGGCCCGGAGACCCAGTACTTC,CASSTPFGTGGPETQYF
TRBV6-4,TRBJ1-6,NA,NA,TGTGCCAGCAGTGAGGGGGCCATCAATTCACCCCTCCACTTT,CASSEGAINSPLHF
TRBV6-5,TRBJ2-7,NA,NA,TGTGCCAGCAGGCAGGTCTACGAGCAGTACTTC,CASRQVYEQYF
TRBV14,TRBJ2-1,NA,NA,TGTGCCGGCTCTGGGACAGTGGGAGGTGAGCAGTTCTTC,CAGSGTVGGEQFF
TRBV9,TRBJ2-3,NA,TRBD2,TGTGCCAGCAGCCTTCCCGAGGTGGGGGGGGGTAAACGCACAGATACGCAGTATTTT,CASSLPEVGGGKRTDTQYF
TRBV5-1,TRBJ2-7,NA,TRBD2,TGCGCCAGCAGCTTGATTTTTGGGCCTAGCGGGGGTGAGCAGTACTTC,CASSLIFGPSGGEQYF
TRBV19,TRBJ2-2,NA,NA,TGTGCCAGTCTAGGAGGGCTCGGGGGCACCGGGGAGCTGTTTTTT,CASLGGLGGTGELFF
TRBV11-2,TRBJ1-4,NA,NA,TGTGCCAGCAGAGAATCGCTGGGGGGTGGCAATGAAAAACTGTTTTTT,CASRESLGGGNEKLFF
TRBV6-1,TRBJ1-1,NA,NA,TGTGCCAGCAGACGCGACAGAAGCACTGAAGCTTTCTTT,CASRRDRSTEAFF
TRBV7-9,TRBJ2-5,few,TRBD1,TGTGCCAGCAGCTTAGACGTGACAGGGGTCAGGGAGACCCAGTACTTC,CASSLDVTGVRETQYF
TRBV6-1,TRBJ1-6,few,TRBD1,TGTGCCAGCAGGGCGACAGGGAACTCACCCCTCCACTTT,CASRATGNSPLHF
TRBV6-1,TRBJ2-5,NA,TRBD1,TGTGCCAGCAGTGGGGACAGGGCGGTTGAGACCCAGTACTTC,CASSGDRAVETQYF
TRBV9,TRBJ1-1,NA,NA,TGTGCCAGCAGCTTCAATACACAGAACACTGAAGCTTTCTTT,CASSFNTQNTEAFF
TRBV12-5,TRBJ2-5,NA,TRBD1,TGTGCTAGTGGTACCCCCGACAGGGATCGAAAGACCCAGTACTTC,CASGTPDRDRKTQYF
TRBV4-1,TRBJ2-2,NA,NA,TGCGCCAGCAGCCAAGATCCCACAGGGAGCACCGGGGAGCTGTTTTTT,CASSQDPTGSTGELFF
TRBV7-8,TRBJ2-3,NA,TRBD1,TGTGCCAGCAGCAGCGGACAGGTTCGCACAGATACGCAGTATTTT,CASSSGQVRTDTQYF
TRBV9,TRBJ2-7,medium-sized,NA,TGTGCCAGCAGCCCGGGGGACCGTGACTACGAGCAGTACTTC,CASSPGDRDYEQYF
TRBV4-1,TRBJ2-1,NA,TRBD2,TGCGCCAGCAGCCCCCCGGCGAGCGGGGGGTTAGATGAGCAGTTCTTC,CASSPPASGGLDEQFF
TRBV11-2,TRBJ1-3,NA,NA,TGTGCCAGCAGCGTAATTCAGGGATGGGCTGGAAACACCATATATTTT,CASSVIQGWAGNTIYF
TRBV5-1,TRBJ1-2,NA,NA,TGCGCCAGCAGCTTGGGGCCGGGTGGCAGGGCTAACTATGGCTACACCTTC,CASSLGPGGRANYGYTF
TRBV5-6,TRBJ1-1,few,NA,TGTGCCAGCAGCCCCTTTGGAGGGGAAACTGAAGCTTTCTTT,CASSPFGGETEAFF
TRBV21-1,TRBJ1-5,NA,NA,TGTGCCAGAGCCAGGGGGTCTCATAGCAATCAGCCCCAGCATTTT,CARARGSHSNQPQHF
TRBV7-7,TRBJ2-5,NA,NA,TGTGCCAGCAGCTTGGACAGCCATGAGACCCAGTACTTC,CASSLDSHETQYF